This T cell receptor beta chain was identified in a study of metastatic and nonmetastatic thyroid tumors. Study context: Repertoire comparisons spanned blood and tumor or nodule tissue from malignant and benign thyroid patients. Regarding the study as a whole: Reportedly, malignant thyroid tumors had significantly higher TCR beta diversity than benign nodules, in blood and tumor.

As originally analysed: Variation in CDR3 across clinicopathological groups served as the basis for constructing a distant-metastasis classifier in papillary thyroid cancer. From the PCR reads, TCRdb re-called clones with MiXCR. TCRdb, not the authors, supplied the V and J calls. The data show about 15,000 clones, approximately 3.9% seen once. In this sample, this clone turned up a few times. Its cognate antigen is unknown. Every patient was untreated before thyroid surgery. This CDR3 comprises 17 residues. Looked up from germline, CDR1 is MGHDK and CDR2 is SYGVNS. Deletions cut 4 bases from V and 3 bases from J, with 18 bases between.

The clonotype comes from a female donor with papillary thyroid cancer or a benign thyroid nodule (not recorded which). Some clones in this sample may be carry-over from other donors' samples. The chain couples TRBV25-1 to TRBJ2-2; no reliable D call. Sequenced material: tumor tissue. DNA for the CDR3: TGTGCCAGCAGTGTCGATTTAGGCGCCGCGTACACCGGGGAGCTGTTTTTT. Amino acid sequence: CASSVDLGAAYTGELFF.